This paragraph covers one T cell receptor (beta chain) sequence. Its antigen is not yet known. No base-level quality is on record; no much larger clone is a single base apart. The library was produced with 5' RACE. The sequencing machine was an Illumina HiSeq 2500. A second PCR of roughly 7 to 11 cycles was performed with a sample-barcoded 5' primer and a J-beta primer mix. A template-switch 5' adaptor carrying 12 random nucleotides introduced a unique molecular identifier onto each TCR beta cDNA molecule. At least 2.5 million CDR3-containing paired-end reads were obtained from each sample. The Mint cDNA synthesis kit, primed by a TRBC-specific oligonucleotide, was used to synthesize first-strand cDNA from all RNA. Following uracil-DNA glycosylase treatment, a first 18-cycle PCR with universal primers M1SS and BC2_uni_R was performed on all cDNA. Regarding the original processing steps: For normalization, 1 million high-quality reads were randomly selected from each sample, with every read carrying a distinct molecular identifier. Reads with shared molecular identifiers were discarded instead of being binned into consensus sequences. MiTCR, run with a Q25 quality threshold and the strictest error-elimination algorithm, handled CDR3 identification, clonotype clustering and error correction. A nonparametric unseen species model with Euler transformation was used to estimate a lower bound on total TCR beta diversity. TCRdb reanalyzed the raw reads on its own, using fastp at Q25 for trimming and MiXCR for clone calling, and kept in-frame beta chains. Each CDR3 protein gets just one entry, which takes the most common genes and DNA from the rows behind it. Here the V and J calls rest on TCRdb's processing, not on the authors' analysis. Present in this sample are about 800,000 distinct CDR3 sequences, around 25% of which were seen just once. The ten largest clones capture approximately 3.7% of the sample.

The CDR3 has 16 amino acids, counting the end cysteine and phenylalanine. The DNA shown is the 48-base CDR3, in frame from base 1. The germline V end is reduced by 1 base and the J end by 13 bases; junction bases left unmatched: 21. CDR1 and CDR2, per the germline V gene, are SQVTM and ANQGSEA. This sample stems from a study of blood T cells in healthy people across ages (dated by TCRdb to 2014 to 2015). A note on the overall study: In model experiments, roughly one uniquely barcoded TCR beta cDNA molecule per two T cells was captured by template switching. Using the same blood draw, the study looked at two additional independent replicas of 1 million unique cDNA reads for two donors, one aged 18 to 30 and the other aged 80 or older. The donors were divided into four age groups: young (average approximately 17 years), middle-aged (roughly 40), aged (approximately 64) and long-lived (about 84). To track age-related changes in TCR beta repertoire diversity, the study relied on deep sequencing normalized with unique cDNA molecular identifiers.

The donors were around 39 Caucasian individuals from Russia, aged 6 to 90 years, who were systemically healthy. Each donor gave 8 to 10 milliliters of peripheral blood, drawn into EDTA-treated Vacutainer tubes. Ficoll-Paque density-gradient centrifugation was used to isolate PBMCs, with at least 7 million per sample. Trizol reagent was used to extract total RNA from the PBMCs, yielding at least 6 micrograms per sample. For every donor, flow cytometry on a PBMC aliquot measured the percentage of naive CD45RAhigh/CD27high T cells. General conclusions and limits of the study: The percentage of naive T cells measured by flow cytometry correlated strongly with observed TCR beta diversity. Donor CMV infection status was unknown, potentially confounding age-related changes in expanded clonotypes. Bulk unsorted PBMC profiling prevented conclusive comparison of naive and antigen-experienced compartments. The long-lived group showed more naive CD4+ T cells, fewer expanded clones and increased TCR diversity than the aged group, suggesting age selection. Estimates of total diversity from one million sequenced T cells were regarded as lower bounds and underestimates. As age increased, observed TCR beta diversity per million T cells dropped in a roughly linear way, and a significant reduction was already evident by age 40.

The same sample was also used in a study of T cells of mothers and their children. The second publication reports: Nine systemically healthy Caucasian individuals served as donors, namely three mothers together with their six children. cDNA synthesis consumed the entire amount of extracted RNA, loaded at approximately 1.6 ug RNA in each 15 ul reaction. In the second PCR, the M1S primer added sample barcodes and 2-4 random nucleotides. Over 8 million TCR beta CDR3 reads were obtained for each mother, and 2.7 million or so reads were obtained for each child. TCR recombination output is similarly shaped by thymic selection in related and unrelated pairs, with a minor effect exerted by inherited differences. Related mother-child pairs always showed normalized repertoire overlap that was slightly higher than in unrelated mother-child pairs, though the difference was never significant. With a sensitivity of approximately 100 clones per million clonotypes, no persistent microchimeric T cell clones were detected. In the study, deep NGS was used to compare the TCR beta repertoires of mothers and children, and features distinguishing related mother-child pairs from unrelated individuals were sought. The mean age was 40 +/- 4 years for the mothers and about 12 +/- 4 years for the children. After adapter ligation with NEBNext reagents, the libraries were sequenced on Illumina HiSeq 2000 with 100+100 nt paired-end reads. To prevent cross-contamination, the mother and child libraries were prepared one month apart and sequenced in separate runs. For each donor, somewhere between roughly 450,000 and 2,100,000 distinct TCR beta clonotypes were identified. Naive TCR beta clonotypes were estimated from low-frequency clonotypes matched to each donor's FACS-determined naive share, without sorting.

The chain is made from TRBV29-1 and TRBJ1-1, with 7 bases in between that match TRBD1. The material sequenced was blood. The TCR sequence derives from a boy between 10 and 17 years old in good health. CDR3 loop: CSVEARGGTTGLGFFF. DNA sequence: TGCAGCGTTGAAGCCCGAGGGGGGACGACAGGGTTGGGGTTTTTCTTT.